This T cell receptor (beta chain) was documented in a study of cytomegalovirus exposure and HLA in healthy donors. In the PCR, 60 Vbeta and 13 Jbeta primers were used. Generated by immunoSEQ multiplex PCR, the TCRdb table keeps only in-frame clones and is missing some. The repertoire consists of hundreds of thousands of clones, with 76% occurring once and the leading ten covering over 0.55%. This CDR3 is 15 amino acids long. Trimming removed 2 bases at V and 1 base at J, with 10 bases between. Per germline, CDR1 SGHVS and CDR2 FQNEAQ. Findings and caveats of the study: CMV serostatus was the sole immune exposure data available.

Remarks on this clone: The antigen is undetermined.

This chain links TRBV7-8 with TRBJ2-3; D is uncertain. Sequencing used PBMCs. This TCR came from a man between 18 and 29 years old in good health and CMV-seronegative. Written as DNA, the CDR3 is TGTGCCAGCAGCTTAAAGCAAGCTCGCACAGATACGCAGTATTTT. Translated: CASSLKQARTDTQYF. Together with reference TRBV7-8 and TRBJ2-3, the CDR3 gives the full variable domain: GAGVSQSPRYKVAKRGQDVALRCDPISGHVSLFWYQQALGQGPEFLTYFQNEAQLDKSGLPSDRFFAERPEGSVSTLKIQRTQQEDSAVYLCASSLKQARTDTQYFGPGTRLTVL.